The 22 T cell receptor beta chains presented below share a single source sample, sequenced in a study of T-cell memory formation after mild COVID-19. TCRdb called the 5' RACE reads again in MiXCR, with one record for every CDR3 protein. The sample lists some 350,000 distinct CDR3 sequences; roughly 13% were seen once. The sample was PBMCs or a T cell subset sorted from them (not recorded which). The source is a man in his late teens or twenties who had mild COVID-19 (a few samples of this study predate the infection). Cell type and time point are not known.

This clonotype has just a few counts. The chain has TRBV12-3 or TRBV12-4 and TRBJ2-7; D is unclear. V gave up 2 bases and J gave up 3 bases, with 11 bases separating them. This CDR3 has 14 amino acids. CDR3 sequence: CASSLWASGYEQYV. DNA for the CDR3: TGTGCCAGCAGTTTATGGGCATCTGGCTACGAGCAGTACGTC.

V is TRBV12-3 or TRBV12-4 and J is TRBJ1-1, with a tentative D call TRBD1 (6 bases). The CDR3 has 15 residues. Trimming removed 3 bases at V and 0 bases at J, with 11 bases between. The CDR3: CASSFFRTVNTEAFF. The CDR3 DNA follows: TGTGCCAGCAGTTTTTTTAGGACAGTGAACACTGAAGCTTTCTTT.

The chain recombines TRBV11-2 with TRBJ1-5, with D possibly matching TRBD1 (5 bases). In germline, CDR1 is SGHAT, CDR2 FQNNGV. V dropped 6 bases and J dropped 15 bases, with 24 bases sitting between them. The CDR3 has 14 residues. The DNA for the CDR3 is TGTGCCAGCAGGGTGGACATGTCGGCCGGGGAAACGCATTTT. Translated, it gives CASRVDMSAGETHF.

This chain joins TRBV7-3 and TRBJ2-1; perhaps TRBD1 as D (6 bases). V was cut by 5 bases and J by 9 bases, with 17 bases left in between. The V gene's germline CDR1 is SGHTA and CDR2 FQGTGA. The CDR3 is made up of 14 amino acids. CDR3 in amino acids: CASSPLPKGVEQFF. The CDR3, as DNA: TGTGCCAGCAGCCCCCTCCCTAAGGGGGTTGAGCAGTTCTTC.

The rearrangement uses TRBV27 and TRBJ2-1; 16 bases match TRBD2. The CDR3 totals 19 residues. The J segment lost 4 bases and the V segment lost 5 bases, leaving 11 bases of the junction unmatched. The germline V gene encodes CDR1 MNHEY and CDR2 SMNVEV (reference sequence). CDR3 region: CASSPLGTSGGAGYNEQFF. The CDR3 DNA reads as TGTGCCAGCAGTCCACTCGGGACTAGCGGGGGGGCCGGGTACAATGAGCAGTTCTTC.

This clonotype was found a few times. This sequence joins TRBV5-1 and TRBJ1-1; 8 bases fit TRBD1. The J segment lost 4 bases and the V segment lost 2 bases, leaving 4 bases of the junction unmatched. From germline, CDR1 is SGHRS and CDR2 YFSETQ. The CDR3 runs 14 residues. CDR3 region: CASSFTQGGTEAFF. In DNA, the CDR3 is TGCGCCAGCAGCTTTACACAGGGGGGCACTGAAGCTTTCTTT.

The sample holds a few counts of this clonotype. This chain connects TRBV5-5 to TRBJ1-1; weak D call: TRBD1 (6 bases). Germline V lookup: CDR1 SGHKS, CDR2 YYEKEE (reference sequence). The CDR3 extends over 15 amino acids. V lost 2 bases to trimming and J lost 8 bases, with 19 bases between them. The chain's CDR3 is CASSFLVGGRSEAFF. CDR3 nucleotides: TGTGCCAGCAGCTTCTTAGTAGGGGGAAGGAGCGAAGCTTTCTTT.

The rearrangement links TRBV29-1 to TRBJ2-5; D call uncertain. This CDR3 has 11 amino acids. Per the germline V gene, CDR1 is SQVTM and CDR2 is ANQGSEA. Trimming took 4 bases from V and 4 from J, leaving 7 bases between them. CDR3 coding DNA: TGCAGCGTTGGTCCGGGAGAGACCCAGTACTTC. This translates into CSVGPGETQYF.

CDR3 sequence reads: CASIGRANTDTQYF. In DNA, the CDR3 is TGTGCCAGCATCGGGAGAGCGAACACAGATACGCAGTATTTT. The V call is TRBV13, the J call TRBJ2-3; maybe TRBD2 (6 bases). CDR3 length: 14 residues. Trimming removed 7 bases from V and 2 bases from J, with 13 bases in between. Per germline, CDR1 PRHDT and CDR2 FYEKMQ (reference sequence).

The rearrangement links TRBV24-1 to TRBJ2-1; the D gene is possibly TRBD2 (5 bases). The CDR3 covers 14 residues. With 5 bases removed from V and 9 bases from J, the gap between germline ends came to 16 bases. From germline, CDR1 is KGHDR and CDR2 SFDVKD. In DNA form, the CDR3 reads TGTGCCACCAGTGGAGTTGAGGGAAGGAGTGAGCAGTTCTTC. Translating gives CATSGVEGRSEQFF.

This clonotype was recorded once. V usage is TRBV7-2 and J usage is TRBJ1-6; perhaps TRBD1 as D (5 bases). The CDR3 loop spans 16 amino acids. Germline CDR1 is SGHTA and CDR2 is FQGNSA. The V and J ends lost 5 bases and 9 bases respectively, with 20 bases between them. The CDR3 coding sequence is TGTGCCAGCAGCCCATTGGGTGGGCAGAGGGGTTCACCCCTCCACTTT. It yields the protein CASSPLGGQRGSPLHF.

The CDR3 DNA is TGCAGTGCTAGAGATCCGAACGATACGCAGTATTTT. It codes for CSARDPNDTQYF. The chain has TRBV20-1 and TRBJ2-3; D is unresolved. The V end lost 0 bases, the J end lost 6 bases, and 7 bases lay between the germline ends. This CDR3 region has 12 residues. CDR1 is DFQATT and CDR2 is SNEGSKA in the germline V gene (reference sequence).

V gene TRBV12-3 or TRBV12-4 combines with J gene TRBJ2-7, with a possible D match to TRBD2 (6 bases). The CDR3 loop spans 12 amino acids. V lost 5 bases to trimming and J lost 7 bases, with 12 bases between them. The CDR3 protein is CASSVTGGEQYV. The CDR3 region has the DNA TGTGCCAGCAGTGTCACCGGGGGAGAGCAGTACGTC.

This rearrangement joins TRBV20-1 to TRBJ2-1, with D tentatively TRBD2 (5 bases). The V end was cut by 0 bases, the J end by 2 bases, with 11 bases between. CDR1 DFQATT and CDR2 SNEGSKA come from the germline V gene (reference sequence). This CDR3 is built from 15 residues. The CDR3 coding sequence is TGCAGTGCTAGAGAAATACTAGAAACCTACAATGAGCAGTTCTTC. It specifies CSAREILETYNEQFF.

This clonotype has more than one count but fewer than ten. V is TRBV4-3 and J is TRBJ1-2, with 7 bases fitting TRBD1. J gave up 9 bases and V 0 bases, and 10 bases lay outside the gene matches. Germline V CDR1 and CDR2: LGHNA, YSLEER. CDR3 length equals 15 residues. This chain's CDR3 is CASSQDQGQPTSYTF. For the CDR3, the DNA is TGCGCCAGCAGCCAAGATCAGGGACAGCCTACGAGCTACACCTTC.

The chain employs TRBV7-2 and TRBJ1-1, with TRBD1 as a possible D gene (5 bases). Deletions cut 5 bases from V and 3 bases from J, with 16 bases between. From germline, CDR1 is SGHTA and CDR2 FQGNSA. CDR3 length: 15 residues. The CDR3 region has the DNA TGTGCCAGCAGCCCCCGACCTATGGGGGACACTGAAGCTTTCTTT. Its translation is CASSPRPMGDTEAFF.

This clonotype turned up a few times. Here the CDR3 DNA reads TGTGCCAGCAGTTACTCGACGGCAGGCCAAGAGACCCAGTACTTC. It encodes CASSYSTAGQETQYF. The chain carries TRBV6-5 and TRBJ2-5; no clear D gene. CDR1 and CDR2 from the germline V gene are MNHEY and SVGAGI. Trimming took off 0 bases at V and 1 base at J, with 9 bases between the two ends. The CDR3 has 15 amino acids.

This chain connects TRBV7-2 to TRBJ2-2, with D hard to call. CDR1 and CDR2 from the germline V gene are SGHTA and FQGNSA. Trimming removed 2 bases at V and 1 base at J, with 23 bases between. This CDR3 has 20 amino acids. CDR3: CASSLLTNGPLWGNTGELFF. The DNA of the CDR3 is TGTGCCAGCAGCTTACTAACCAATGGGCCCCTATGGGGGAACACCGGGGAGCTGTTTTTT.

The chain joins TRBV10-3 to TRBJ2-6; 9 bases are shared with TRBD1. V dropped 4 bases and J dropped 0; count of bases not matched to a gene: 10. The CDR3 is 19 amino acids. Germline V CDR1 and CDR2: ENHRY, SYGVKD. CDR3 residues: CAISASGGTGRSGANVLTF. The CDR3 DNA sequence: TGTGCCATCAGTGCCTCCGGGGGGACAGGGCGCTCTGGGGCCAACGTCCTGACTTTC.

CDR3 amino acids: CASSYSGQLGQFYYEQYV. DNA for the CDR3: TGTGCCAGCAGTTACTCCGGACAATTAGGACAGTTTTACTACGAGCAGTACGTC. The V call is TRBV6-6, the J call TRBJ2-7; TRBD1 is a possible D gene (6 bases). Germline V gives CDR1 MNHNY, CDR2 SVGAGI (reference sequence). V was cut by 0 bases and J by 3 bases, with 21 bases left in between. The CDR3 runs 18 residues.

This clonotype was seen ten or more times. The chain has TRBV7-6 and TRBJ2-7; D gene unclear. Germline CDR1 SGHVS, CDR2 FNYEAQ. The CDR3 sequence is 15 residues long. The germline V and J ends were trimmed by 2 bases and 0 bases, with 11 bases remaining between them. CDR3 in amino acids: CASSLSLVSSYEQYF. The CDR3 bases are TGTGCCAGCAGCTTAAGCCTGGTAAGCTCCTACGAGCAGTACTTC.

The gene calls are TRBV4-1 and TRBJ2-5; D remains ambiguous. Germline CDR1 MGHRA, CDR2 YSYEKL. CDR3 length: 14 residues. V was trimmed by 1 base and J by 5 bases, leaving 11 bases between them. The CDR3: CASSQVRPGETQYF. CDR3 bases: TGCGCCAGCAGCCAAGTGCGCCCTGGGGAGACCCAGTACTTC.